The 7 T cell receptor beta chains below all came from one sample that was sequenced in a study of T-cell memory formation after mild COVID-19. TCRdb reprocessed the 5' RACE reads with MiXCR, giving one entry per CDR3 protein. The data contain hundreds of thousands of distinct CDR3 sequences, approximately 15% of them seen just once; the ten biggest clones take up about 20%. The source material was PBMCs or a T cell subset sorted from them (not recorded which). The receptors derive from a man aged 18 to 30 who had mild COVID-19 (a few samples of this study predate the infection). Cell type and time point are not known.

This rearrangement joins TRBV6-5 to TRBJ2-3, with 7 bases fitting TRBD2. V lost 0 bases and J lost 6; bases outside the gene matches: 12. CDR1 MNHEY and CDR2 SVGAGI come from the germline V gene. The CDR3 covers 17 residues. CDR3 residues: CASSYSPSGYSVDTQYF. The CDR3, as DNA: TGTGCCAGCAGTTACTCGCCTAGCGGATATTCTGTTGATACGCAGTATTTT.

CDR3 residues: CASNSRLVTNYGYTF. CDR3 DNA sequence: TGTGCCAGCAACTCACGACTAGTAACCAACTATGGCTACACCTTC. This chain joins TRBV7-2 and TRBJ1-2; D unresolved. The CDR3 runs to 15 residues. CDR1 is SGHTA, CDR2 FQGNSA, per germline. Trimming removed 7 bases from V and 2 bases from J, with 17 bases in between. Full variable domain (rest looked up from reference TRBV7-2 and TRBJ1-2): GAGVSQSPSNKVTEKGKDVELRCDPISGHTALYWYRQSLGQGLEFLIYFQGNSAPDKSGLPSDRFSAERTGGSVSTLTIQRTQQEDSAVYLCASNSRLVTNYGYTFGSGTRLTVV.

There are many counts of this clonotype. Written as DNA, the CDR3 is TGTGCCAGCAGTTTAGGAGGGGTGAGAACTGAAGCTTTCTTT. Its protein product is CASSLGGVRTEAFF. The chain couples TRBV28 to TRBJ1-1; tentative D call: TRBD1 (5 bases). Germline loops: CDR1 MDHEN, CDR2 SYDVKM. V lost 2 bases to trimming and J lost 5 bases, with 12 bases between them. This CDR3 has 14 amino acids.

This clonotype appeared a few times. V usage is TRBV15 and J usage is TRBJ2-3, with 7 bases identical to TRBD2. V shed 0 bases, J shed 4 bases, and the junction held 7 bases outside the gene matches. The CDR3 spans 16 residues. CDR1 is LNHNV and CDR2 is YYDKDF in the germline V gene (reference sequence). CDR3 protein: CATSRDRGGGADTQYF. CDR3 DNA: TGTGCCACCAGCAGAGATCGAGGCGGGGGAGCAGATACGCAGTATTTT.

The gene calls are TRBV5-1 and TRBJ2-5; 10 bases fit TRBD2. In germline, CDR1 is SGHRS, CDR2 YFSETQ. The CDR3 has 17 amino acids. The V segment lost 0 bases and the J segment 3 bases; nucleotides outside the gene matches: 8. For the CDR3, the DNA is TGCGCCAGCAGCTTGGCCGTAACTAGCGGGGCCAAAGAGACCCAGTACTTC. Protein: CASSLAVTSGAKETQYF.

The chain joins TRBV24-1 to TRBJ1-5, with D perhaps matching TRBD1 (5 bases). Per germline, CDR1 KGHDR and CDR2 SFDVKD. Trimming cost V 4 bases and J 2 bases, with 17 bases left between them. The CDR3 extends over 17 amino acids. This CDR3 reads CATSETGPRGGNQPQHF. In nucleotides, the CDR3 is TGTGCCACCAGTGAAACGGGACCCCGAGGGGGCAATCAGCCCCAGCATTTT.

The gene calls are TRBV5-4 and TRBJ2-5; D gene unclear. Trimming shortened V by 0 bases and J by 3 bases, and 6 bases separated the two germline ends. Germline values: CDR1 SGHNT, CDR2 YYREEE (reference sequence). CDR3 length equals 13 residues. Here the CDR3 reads CASSLVTEETQYF. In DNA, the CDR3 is TGTGCCAGCAGCTTGGTAACAGAAGAGACCCAGTACTTC.